The clone carrying this T cell receptor (beta chain) was seen just once. The CDR3 extends over 14 amino acids. Germline trimming cut 4 bases from V and 4 bases from J; bases unmatched to any gene: 7. Per the germline V gene, CDR1 is GTSNPN and CDR2 is SVGIG (reference sequence). The sample comes from a study of blood T cell repertoires in COVID-19. This table comes from immunoSEQ multiplex PCR, and its TCRdb copy is limited to in-frame clones, with some not included. The repertoire holds about 270,000 clones, with about 87% as singletons. V and J are TRBV30 and TRBJ1-1; TRBD1 matches 9 bases. Source material: PBMCs or T cells enriched from blood (not recorded which). This TCR derives from a woman aged 45-60 years who had recovered from COVID-19. CDR3: CAWIKQGAGTEAFF. The CDR3 DNA reads as TGTGCCTGGATTAAACAGGGGGCAGGCACTGAAGCTTTCTTT.